This T cell receptor (beta chain) was sequenced for a study of CD8+ T cells in alopecia areata. Broader study findings: The study found higher clonality in lesional than normal scalp, especially in alopecia totalis/universalis. Scalp samples also contribute reads from the resident alphabeta T cells found in normal skin. Patients displayed less clarity in TCR sharing than mice, a finding possibly related to HLA.

Sequencing used cDNA as its template, made by extracting RNA and reverse transcribing it. TCRdb keeps only in-frame clones here, not all; method: immunoSEQ multiplex PCR. This sample carries 93,000 or so clones, around 50% of them seen once, and the ten largest clones take 7.5% to 9%. CD4+ and CD8+ T cells were sorted from PBMCs. A remark on this clone: Its antigen is as yet unknown.

This CDR3 has 14 residues. Germline lookup yields CDR1 SGHRS and CDR2 YFSETQ. Trimming removed 4 bases from V and 4 bases from J; junction bases left unmatched: 6. The clonotype was recovered from a human donor in good health. Sequencing input: CD4+ T cells sorted from blood. The J gene is TRBJ1-1, the V gene TRBV5-1; 8 bases agree with TRBD1. The DNA of the CDR3 is TGCGCCAGCAGCGCCGGACAGGGAGCCACTGAAGCTTTCTTT. Residues: CASSAGQGATEAFF.